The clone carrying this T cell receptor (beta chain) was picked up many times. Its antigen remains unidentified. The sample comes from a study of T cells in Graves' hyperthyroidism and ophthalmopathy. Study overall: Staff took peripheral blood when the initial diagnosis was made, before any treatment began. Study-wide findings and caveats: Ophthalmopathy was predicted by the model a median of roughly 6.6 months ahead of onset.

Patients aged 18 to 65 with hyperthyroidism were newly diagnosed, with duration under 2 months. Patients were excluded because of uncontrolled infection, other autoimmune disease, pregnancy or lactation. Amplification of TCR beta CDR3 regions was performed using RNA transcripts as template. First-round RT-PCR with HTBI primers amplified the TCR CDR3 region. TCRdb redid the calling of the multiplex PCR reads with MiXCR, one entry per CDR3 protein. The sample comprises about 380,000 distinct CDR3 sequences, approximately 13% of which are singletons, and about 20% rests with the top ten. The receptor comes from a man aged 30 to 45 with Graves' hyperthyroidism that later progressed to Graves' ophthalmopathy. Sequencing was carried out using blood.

The CDR3 sequence: CASSHRVSGNTIYF. CDR3 nucleotide sequence: TGTGCCAGCAGCCACCGGGTCTCTGGAAACACCATATATTTT. V is TRBV7-9 and J is TRBJ1-3, with D uncertain. V was trimmed by 5 bases and J by 0 bases, leaving 8 bases between them. The V gene's germline CDR1 is SEHNR and CDR2 FQNEAQ (reference sequence). CDR3 size: 14 residues.